The clone carrying this TCR beta chain appeared a few times. Its antigen is not identified. The data originate from a study of blood T cells in healthy people across ages. Study-wide results and caveats: Diversity estimated from one million T cells was considered an underestimate.

It was with a sample-barcoded 5' primer and a J-beta primer mix that a second PCR of roughly 7 to 12 cycles was run. Each of the cDNA molecules was tagged by a template-switch adaptor with 12 random nucleotides. All samples yielded 2.5 million or more CDR3-containing paired-end reads. TCRdb passed the 5' RACE reads through MiXCR, listing each CDR3 protein once. Among 1.8 million or so distinct CDR3 sequences listed, 39% were seen once. The V and J ends lost 5 bases and 1 base respectively, with 8 bases between them. Germline V gene sequence: CDR1 SGHAT, CDR2 FQNNGV. CDR3 length: 13 residues. Sequencing was carried out using blood. This chain joins TRBV11-2 and TRBJ1-2; unclear D gene. This receptor was taken from a human donor in good health. The CDR3 protein is CASSPTINYGYTF. The CDR3 region has the DNA TGTGCCAGCAGCCCGACGATTAACTATGGCTACACCTTC.